Listed below are T cell receptor beta chains from one sample, sequenced in a study of cytomegalovirus exposure and HLA in healthy donors. Using immunoSEQ multiplex PCR, the repertoire was profiled, and TCRdb retains in-frame clones only, with some absent. The sample records roughly 150,000 clones, roughly 90% being singletons. Material for sequencing was PBMCs. The receptor set was obtained from a woman aged 18-29 years in good health and CMV-seronegative. CDR3s include the opening cysteine and the closing phenylalanine or tryptophan. The order of the fields is J gene, D gene, V gene, CDR3 length, clone size, CDR3 DNA, CDR3 protein. A D gene is named only where the DNA matches it firmly. Clone size is stated in some rows and not others, as once, few, many or a class when expanded.

>TRBJ1-4|NA|TRBV15|17|NA
TGTGCCACCAGCAGAGAGCCCAGACAGGCCCCCAATGAAAAACTGTTTTTT
CATSREPRQAPNEKLFF
>TRBJ2-3|NA|TRBV25-1|13|NA
TGTGCCAGTGCAGGGTCCCCGTTGGATACGCAGTATTTT
CASAGSPLDTQYF
>TRBJ1-4|NA|TRBV5-1|13|NA
TGCGCCAGCAGCTGGGGGGGAGATGAAAAACTGTTTTTT
CASSWGGDEKLFF
>TRBJ2-7|NA|TRBV18|12|NA
TGTGCCAGCTCACCCAGCTCCTACGAGCAGTACTTC
CASSPSSYEQYF
>TRBJ2-7|NA|TRBV7-2|15|NA
TGTGCCAGCAGCTTAGTCGGGACATCAGCCTACGAGCAGTACTTC
CASSLVGTSAYEQYF
>TRBJ2-7|TRBD1|TRBV19|14|few
TGTGCCACCAAGCGGACAGGGGGCATATACGAGCAGTACTTC
CATKRTGGIYEQYF
>TRBJ1-2|TRBD1|TRBV5-4|12|NA
TGTGCCAGCAGCATCGGACAGGCGGACTACACCTTC
CASSIGQADYTF
>TRBJ2-5|NA|TRBV27|14|NA
TGTGCCAGCAGTTTTAGGGGTTCCGGGGAGACCCAGTACTTC
CASSFRGSGETQYF
>TRBJ2-1|NA|TRBV5-4|13|once
TGTGCCAGCAGCTTGTCGTATCGGAATGAGCAGTTCTTC
CASSLSYRNEQFF
>TRBJ2-5|NA|TRBV5-1|15|once
TGCGCCAGCAGCTTGGCTGGGGGGAGTCTAGAGACCCAGTACTTC
CASSLAGGSLETQYF
>TRBJ2-1|NA|TRBV4-2|16|NA
TGTGCCAGCAGCCAAGATGGCAATGACCAGGACAATGAGCAGTTCTTC
CASSQDGNDQDNEQFF
>TRBJ2-1|TRBD1|TRBV10-2|15|NA
TGCGCCAGCAGTGCCCGGGGACAGACTTACAATGAGCAGTTCTTC
CASSARGQTYNEQFF
>TRBJ2-7|TRBD2|TRBV18|17|few
TGTGCCAGCTCACCACCTAGCGGGACTTCCCTCTCCTACGAGCAGTACTTC
CASSPPSGTSLSYEQYF
>TRBJ2-2|TRBD1|TRBV5-1|15|NA
TGCGCCGGATCCAAAGGGGGCCAGGGGAACGGGGAGCTGTTTTTT
CAGSKGGQGNGELFF
>TRBJ2-7|NA|TRBV5-1|14|few
TGCGCCAGCAGCTTGGCCGGAGCACTCTACGAGCAGTACTTC
CASSLAGALYEQYF
>TRBJ1-2|NA|TRBV4-3|16|once
TGCGCCAGCAGCCAAGATAAGGTTTCAGGAGGCTATGGCTACACCTTC
CASSQDKVSGGYGYTF
>TRBJ1-2|NA|TRBV30|12|NA
TGTGCCTGGGCTCCGGGAGGCGGTGGCTACACCTTC
CAWAPGGGGYTF
>TRBJ1-5|TRBD1|TRBV2|14|NA
TGTGCCAGCAGAGGAGGGACAGACAATCAGCCCCAGCATTTT
CASRGGTDNQPQHF
>TRBJ2-3|TRBD2|TRBV10-3|15|NA
TGTGCCATCAGTGGACTAGCGGGGGGGCTAGATACGCAGTATTTT
CAISGLAGGLDTQYF
>TRBJ1-5|TRBD1|TRBV4-1|15|NA
TGCGCCAGCAGCCAGGAAACAGGGGATGTTCGGCCCCAGCATTTT
CASSQETGDVRPQHF
>TRBJ1-1|NA|TRBV27|15|NA
TGTGCCAGCAGGCGGTCTTGGACAGCAGAGACTGAAGCTTTCTTT
CASRRSWTAETEAFF
>TRBJ1-1|NA|TRBV2|14|NA
TGTGCCAGCATCGGTGGCAGCGTGAACACTGAAGCTTTCTTT
CASIGGSVNTEAFF
>TRBJ2-7|TRBD1|TRBV7-2|15|few
TGTGCCAGCAGCTCTCGACAGGGTAGTATCGGCGAGCAGTACTTC
CASSSRQGSIGEQYF
>TRBJ1-4|TRBD1|TRBV4-3|14|NA
TGCGCCAGCAGCCATGGACAGGGGGCTGAAAAACTGTTTTTT
CASSHGQGAEKLFF